Shown below are 9 T cell receptor beta chains from a single sample sequenced in a study of beta chain features in type 1 diabetes. Study observations and caveats: Researchers report that Type 1 diabetes patients had moderately but significantly shorter TCRB CDR3s across all four CD4+ subsets.

Every bit of the isolated RNA underwent reverse transcription, so sequencing read expressed TCRB transcripts. This table comes from immunoSEQ multiplex PCR, and its TCRdb copy is limited to in-frame clones, with some not included. This repertoire shows 680,000 or so clones, around an eighth found once; its top ten account for 0.022%. These receptors lack a known antigen. Sample: naive CD4+ T cells from blood. These receptors were collected from a man aged 18 to 29 with type 1 diabetes.

The gene calls are TRBV20-1 and TRBJ1-5; D is perhaps TRBD1 (5 bases). Trimming pared 5 bases from V and 11 bases from J, leaving 10 bases between. Germline lookup yields CDR1 DFQATT and CDR2 SNEGSKA (reference sequence). The CDR3 is 10 amino acids. Here the CDR3 DNA reads TGCAGTGCTTGGGGGGGGTCCCAGCATTTT. Protein: CSAWGGSQHF.

On this clone: Other DNA sequences in this sample translate to the same CDR3. This sequence joins TRBV30 and TRBJ1-2; D remains ambiguous. This CDR3 contains 12 residues. V was pared by 2 bases and J by 0 bases, with 4 bases between. Germline assignment: CDR1 GTSNPN and CDR2 SVGIG (reference sequence). CDR3 amino acids: CAWSLTNYGYTF. The CDR3 bases are TGTGCCTGGAGTCTTACTAACTATGGCTACACCTTC. Variable domain in full (rest from reference TRBV30 and TRBJ1-2): SQTIHQWPATLVQPVGSPLSLECTVEGTSNPNLYWYRQAAGRGLQLLFYSVGIGQISSEVPQNLSASRPQDRQFILSSKKLLLSDSGFYLCAWSLTNYGYTFGSGTRLTVV.

In its sample, this clone was seen a few times. V and J are TRBV5-6 and TRBJ2-1, with TRBD2 matching over 7 bases. CDR1 and CDR2 (germline): SGHDT, YYEEEE. The J segment lost 0 bases and the V segment lost 2 bases, leaving 2 bases of the junction unmatched. The CDR3 totals 15 residues. The CDR3 DNA is TGTGCCAGCAGCTTAGCGGGGAGCTCCTACAATGAGCAGTTCTTC. Protein product: CASSLAGSSYNEQFF.

The chain joins TRBV6-5 to TRBJ2-7, with 8 nucleotides matching TRBD1. The germline CDR1 and CDR2 sequences are MNHEY and SVGAGI. V shed 10 bases and J 5 bases; nucleotides not matched to a gene: 10. This CDR3 region has 13 residues. The CDR3 bases are TGTGCCACCTCTTGGACAGGGAGGAACGAGCAGTACTTC. The encoded protein is CATSWTGRNEQYF.

This clone was observed a handful of times. This chain links TRBV5-5 with TRBJ2-5; no reliable D call. The CDR3 extends over 11 amino acids. Germline CDR1 reads SGHKS; CDR2 reads YYEKEE (reference sequence). The V end was cut by 4 bases, the J end by 5 bases, with 6 bases between. CDR3 nucleotides: TGTGCCAGCAGCCCTCGGGAGACCCAGTACTTC. Translation gives CASSPRETQYF.

This chain links TRBV11-2 with TRBJ1-1, with D hard to call. V was pared by 5 bases and J by 11 bases, with 12 bases between. CDR3 length: 11 residues. Germline assignment: CDR1 SGHAT and CDR2 FQNNGV. The CDR3 region is CASSGWVLAFF. CDR3 sequence (DNA): TGTGCCAGCAGCGGATGGGTTCTGGCTTTCTTT. The full variable domain, with the rest looked up from reference TRBV11-2 and TRBJ1-1, is EAGVAQSPRYKIIEKRQSVAFWCNPISGHATLYWYQQILGQGPKLLIQFQNNGVVDDSQLPKDRFSAERLKGVDSTLKIQPAKLEDSAVYLCASSGWVLAFFGQGTRLTVV.

This clone showed up just a few times. V and J are TRBV7-9 and TRBJ1-2; D unclear. V lost 3 bases and J 7 bases, leaving 18 bases between the germline ends. CDR3 length equals 15 residues. The V gene's germline CDR1 is SEHNR and CDR2 FQNEAQ (reference sequence). In DNA form, the CDR3 reads TGTGCCAGCAGCTTGGCCCGGGCCGGGGTTGGTGGCTACACCTTC. It encodes CASSLARAGVGGYTF.

In its sample, this clone was seen a few times. The chain recombines TRBV7-9 with TRBJ2-1, with D possibly matching TRBD1 (6 bases). The germline V gene encodes CDR1 SEHNR and CDR2 FQNEAQ (reference sequence). The CDR3 covers 14 residues. The V end was cut by 3 bases, the J end by 5 bases, with 11 bases between. CDR3 in DNA: TGTGCCAGCAGCTTTCCCGGGACAAACAATGAGCAGTTCTTC. Amino acids: CASSFPGTNNEQFF. The whole variable domain, filled in from reference TRBV7-9 and TRBJ2-1, reads DTGVSQNPRHKITKRGQNVTFRCDPISEHNRLYWYRQTLGQGPEFLTYFQNEAQLEKSRLLSDRFSAERPKGSFSTLEIQRTEQGDSAMYLCASSFPGTNNEQFFGPGTRLTVL.

This clone was seen a few times. This rearrangement joins TRBV25-1 to TRBJ1-4, with D perhaps TRBD1 (5 bases). The germline V and J ends were trimmed by 8 bases and 6 bases, with 13 bases remaining between them. CDR1 is MGHDK and CDR2 is SYGVNS in the germline V gene. The CDR3 has 13 amino acids. The CDR3 region is CASARGQDEKLFF. CDR3 nucleotides: TGTGCCAGCGCTAGGGGCCAGGATGAAAAACTGTTTTTT. Full variable domain (outside the CDR3, taken from reference TRBV25-1 and TRBJ1-4): EADIYQTPRYLVIGTGKKITLECSQTMGHDKMYWYQQDPGMELHLIHYSYGVNSTEKGDLSSESTVSRIRTEHFPLTLESARPSHTSQYLCASARGQDEKLFFGSGTQLSVL.